This paragraph reports one T cell receptor beta chain. Antigen unknown. Produced via immunoSEQ multiplex PCR; TCRdb's table is partial and in-frame only. The top ten clones hold 5.8% of a sample with about 24,000 clones, approximately 84% of them seen once. These data belong to a study of T cells in localized non-small cell lung cancer. The CDR3 is made up of 14 amino acids. Germline assignment: CDR1 SGHTA and CDR2 FQGNSA. With V trimmed by 4 bases and J by 7 bases, 5 bases remained unmatched. General observations from the study: Appearance in adjacent lung was seen for a median about 60 of the top 100 tumor clones.

The starting material was peripheral blood, obtained before any cancer treatment. The sequence came from a male donor aged 60 or over with stage II squamous cell lung carcinoma. The gene calls are TRBV7-2 and TRBJ2-1; the match to TRBD2 covers 9 bases. The CDR3 DNA reads TGTGCCAGCAGCTCAGGACTAGCGTGGAATGAGCAGTTCTTC. This translates into CASSSGLAWNEQFF.